These 18 T cell receptor beta chains were sequenced from one sample in a study of PD-1 blockade in classical Hodgkin lymphoma. With no exception, relapse followed autologous stem cell transplantation in all patients, and brentuximab vedotin exposure varied. Only in-frame clones appear in the TCRdb table, and some are missing; sequencing was by immunoSEQ multiplex PCR. Of nearly 100,000 clones listed, approximately 80% are singletons. Material: peripheral blood mononuclear cells (PBMCs), obtained at baseline. The receptors were sampled from a human donor with classical Hodgkin lymphoma.

The rearrangement joins TRBV6-1 to TRBJ1-5; D not resolved. Trimming took off 2 bases at V and 7 bases at J, with 9 bases between the two ends. There are 13 residues in the CDR3. Germline lookup yields CDR1 MNHNS and CDR2 SASEGT. CDR3: CASSEFVGQPQHF. CDR3 nucleotide sequence: TGTGCCAGCAGTGAATTTGTAGGGCAGCCCCAGCATTTT.

The chain combines TRBV16 with TRBJ1-5; D is uncertain. The ends were cut back, 3 bases at V and 3 bases at J, with 6 bases in the middle. This CDR3 is 13 amino acids long. Germline V gives CDR1 KGHSY, CDR2 FQNENV. The CDR3 DNA is TGTGCCAGCAGCCAGAGTTACAATCAGCCCCAGCATTTT. It encodes CASSQSYNQPQHF.

This clone was counted a few times. This chain uses TRBV19 with TRBJ2-6; TRBD1 might be the D (5 bases). The CDR3 runs to 16 residues. Trimming removed 4 bases at V and 0 bases at J, with 10 bases between. Germline assignment: CDR1 LNHDA and CDR2 SQIVND (reference sequence). CDR3 in amino acids: CASSTSTDSGANVLTF. CDR3 DNA sequence: TGTGCCAGTAGTACTTCGACAGACTCTGGGGCCAACGTCCTGACTTTC.

This CDR3 reads CASSWDRNTGELFF. The CDR3 region has the DNA TGTGCCAGCAGTTGGGACAGGAACACCGGGGAGCTGTTTTTT. V gene TRBV6-1 combines with J gene TRBJ2-2, with 7 nucleotides matching TRBD1. Trimming cost V 5 bases and J 1 base; bases outside gene matches: 1. Germline values: CDR1 MNHNS, CDR2 SASEGT. The CDR3 has 14 residues.

The chain employs TRBV7-6 and TRBJ1-3, with D maybe TRBD1 (6 bases). The germline V and J ends were trimmed by 3 bases and 0 bases, with 18 bases remaining between them. The CDR3 runs to 18 residues. In germline, CDR1 is SGHVS, CDR2 FNYEAQ. The CDR3 coding sequence is TGTGCCAGCAGCTTGACACCCCAGACAGGAATCTCTGGAAACACCATATATTTT. It is translated as CASSLTPQTGISGNTIYF.

V is TRBV7-2 and J is TRBJ2-3; 8 positions agree with TRBD2. This CDR3 contains 17 residues. The V and J ends lost 1 base and 0 bases, in that order; junction bases with no gene match: 6. The germline gives CDR1 SGHTA, CDR2 FQGNSA. CDR3 sequence reads: CASSLGYSGSSTDTQYF. DNA of the CDR3: TGTGCCAGCAGCTTAGGTTACAGCGGGAGCAGCACAGATACGCAGTATTTT.

V gene TRBV2 combines with J gene TRBJ2-1; 7 bases match TRBD2. Germline V gives CDR1 SNHLY, CDR2 FYNNEI. Losses at the gene ends were 7 bases for V and 3 bases for J; bases not matched to a gene: 3. This CDR3 region has 13 residues. The CDR3 sequence is CASKERDYNEQFF. For the CDR3, the DNA is TGTGCCAGCAAAGAGCGGGACTACAATGAGCAGTTCTTC. The whole variable domain, filled in from reference TRBV2 and TRBJ2-1, reads EPEVTQTPSHQVTQMGQEVILRCVPISNHLYFYWYRQILGQKVEFLVSFYNNEISEKSEIFDDQFSVERPDGSNFTLKIRSTKLEDSAMYFCASKERDYNEQFFGPGTRLTVL.

This chain joins TRBV5-5 and TRBJ2-3, with TRBD2 as a possible D gene (6 bases). This CDR3 comprises 11 residues. Germline V gene data show CDR1 as SGHKS and CDR2 as YYEKEE (reference sequence). Trimming took 6 bases from V and 8 from J, leaving 10 bases between them. CDR3 residues: CASILGGTQYF. Here the CDR3 DNA reads TGTGCCAGCATCCTGGGGGGTACGCAGTATTTT. Full variable domain (remainder filled in from reference TRBV5-5 and TRBJ2-3): DAGVTQSPTHLIKTRGQQVTLRCSPISGHKSVSWYQQVLGQGPQFIFQYYEKEERGRGNFPDRFSARQFPNYSSELNVNALLLGDSALYLCASILGGTQYFGPGTRLTVL.

The chain has TRBV7-2 and TRBJ2-3, with D unresolved. The CDR3 runs to 15 residues. Germline V gene lookup returns CDR1 SGHTA and CDR2 FQGNSA. V was shortened by 3 bases and J by 1 base, with 11 bases between the two germline ends. Here the CDR3 DNA reads TGTGCCAGCAGCTTTTCCGAGTATGGCACAGATACGCAGTATTTT. Protein sequence: CASSFSEYGTDTQYF.

The rearrangement links TRBV11-2 to TRBJ2-1; 10 positions agree with TRBD2. This CDR3 contains 16 residues. The V gene's germline CDR1 is SGHAT and CDR2 FQNNGV. The V segment lost 5 bases and the J segment 4 bases; nucleotides outside the gene matches: 8. CDR3 amino acids: CASSILAGAIYNEQFF. The CDR3 DNA is TGTGCCAGCAGCATCCTAGCGGGAGCCATATACAATGAGCAGTTCTTC.

The V gene is TRBV5-1, the J gene TRBJ2-2, with D perhaps matching TRBD2 (6 bases). V gave up 4 bases and J gave up 7 bases, with 14 bases separating them. CDR3 length: 14 residues. In germline, CDR1 is SGHRS, CDR2 YFSETQ. The CDR3 DNA reads TGCGCCAGCAGCACGACTAGTGAAGTCGGGGAGCTGTTTTTT. It yields the protein CASSTTSEVGELFF.

The chain combines TRBV27 with TRBJ1-2, with D possibly matching TRBD1 (6 bases). The CDR3 runs to 15 residues. V was pared by 2 bases and J by 2 bases, with 12 bases between. Per the germline V gene, CDR1 is MNHEY and CDR2 is SMNVEV (reference sequence). The CDR3 here is CASSLGGAWNYGYTF. The DNA of the CDR3 is TGTGCCAGCAGTTTAGGGGGGGCGTGGAACTATGGCTACACCTTC.

The chain recombines TRBV5-1 with TRBJ2-2, with D unresolved. The CDR3 sequence is 15 residues long. Germline V lookup: CDR1 SGHRS, CDR2 YFSETQ. Trimming removed 1 base at V and 5 bases at J, with 12 bases between. CDR3 nucleotide sequence: TGCGCCAGCAGCTTGTGGACCTCAGAAACCGGGGAGCTGTTTTTT. Amino acids: CASSLWTSETGELFF.

The chain recombines TRBV15 with TRBJ2-7, with D tentatively TRBD1 or TRBD2 (5 bases each). Germline V gene sequence: CDR1 LNHNV, CDR2 YYDKDF (reference sequence). V was clipped by 2 bases and J by 6 bases, with 14 bases between them. This CDR3 has 14 amino acids. The CDR3 sequence: CATSRRDPPGEQYF. CDR3 nucleotides: TGTGCCACCAGCAGACGGGACCCTCCTGGCGAGCAGTACTTC.

The gene calls are TRBV28 and TRBJ1-4, with 8 bases lining up with TRBD1. The CDR3 runs to 14 residues. V dropped 6 bases and J dropped 6; count of bases not matched to a gene: 6. CDR1 MDHEN and CDR2 SYDVKM come from the germline V gene. The CDR3 sequence is CASSPGGRDEKLFF. CDR3 DNA sequence: TGTGCCAGCAGCCCAGGGGGCAGGGATGAAAAACTGTTTTTT.

The rearrangement links TRBV10-3 to TRBJ1-3, with D possibly TRBD1 on 5 matching bases. Trimming removed 0 bases at V and 7 bases at J, with 16 bases between. This CDR3 is built from 16 residues. CDR1 ENHRY and CDR2 SYGVKD come from the germline V gene. The CDR3, as DNA: TGTGCCATCAGTGAGTCGACGGGACGAGGCCAGAACACCATATATTTT. Its protein product is CAISESTGRGQNTIYF.

The V and J genes are TRBV7-9 and TRBJ1-3; 7 positions match TRBD1. The junction had 6 bases not matched to a gene; V was cut back by 5 bases and J by 2 bases. Germline CDR1 and CDR2: SEHNR and FQNEAQ (reference sequence). The CDR3 sequence is 15 residues long. CDR3 in DNA: TGTGCCAGCAGCCGTGGACAGGCCGCTGGAAACACCATATATTTT. Translation gives CASSRGQAAGNTIYF.

The CDR3 reads CASSGRLAETQYF. The CDR3 coding sequence is TGTGCCAGCAGCGGGAGACTAGCGGAGACCCAGTACTTC. The chain links TRBV7-6 to TRBJ2-5; TRBD2 agrees at 8 bases. The V gene end was trimmed by 5 bases and the J gene end by 5 bases; junction bases not matched to a gene: 4. In germline, CDR1 is SGHVS, CDR2 FNYEAQ. The CDR3 runs 13 residues.